The TCR beta chain described here comes from a study of early T cells in non-severe SARS-CoV-2 infection. Study overall: The study sequenced bulk RNA from unsorted whole blood, with chains unpaired.

Unique molecular identifiers were added to individual cDNA molecules. TCRdb used MiXCR to reprocess the 5' RACE reads, holding one entry per CDR3 protein. The sample has some 20,000 distinct CDR3 sequences, roughly 5% seen once; the top ten hold 6.5% to 8%. This clonotype has only a few counts. Its antigen is not identified. Findings of the study overall: The VDJdb matching leaned toward anti-spike CD8 responses and overlooked private and CD4 specificities.

This CDR3 region has 15 residues. Unmatched junction bases numbered 6, after V lost 2 bases and J lost 4 bases. The germline gives CDR1 SEHNR, CDR2 FQNEAQ (reference sequence). The chain couples TRBV7-9 to TRBJ2-5; TRBD2 agrees at 8 bases. The origin of this receptor is an adult who was a healthcare worker with PCR-confirmed SARS-CoV-2 infection or an uninfected control (not recorded which). The sample taken for sequencing was whole blood. CDR3 DNA: TGTGCCAGCAGCTTAAGTTTCGGGAGGGGAGAGACCCAGTACTTC. This sequence encodes CASSLSFGRGETQYF. The variable domain in full, with the rest retrieved from reference TRBV7-9 and TRBJ2-5, is DTGVSQNPRHKITKRGQNVTFRCDPISEHNRLYWYRQTLGQGPEFLTYFQNEAQLEKSRLLSDRFSAERPKGSFSTLEIQRTEQGDSAMYLCASSLSFGRGETQYFGPGTRLLVL.